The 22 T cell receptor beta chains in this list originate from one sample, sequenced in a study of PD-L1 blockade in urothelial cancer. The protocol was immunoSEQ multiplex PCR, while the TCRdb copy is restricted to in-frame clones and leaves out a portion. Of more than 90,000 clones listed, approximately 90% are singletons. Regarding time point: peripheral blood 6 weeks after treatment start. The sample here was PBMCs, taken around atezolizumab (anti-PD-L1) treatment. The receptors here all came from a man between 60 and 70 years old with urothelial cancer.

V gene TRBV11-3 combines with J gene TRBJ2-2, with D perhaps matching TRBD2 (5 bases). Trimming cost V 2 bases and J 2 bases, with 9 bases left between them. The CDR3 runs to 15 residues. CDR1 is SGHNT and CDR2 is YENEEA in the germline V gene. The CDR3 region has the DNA TGTGCCAGCAGCTTACTCGGGAAAAACACCGGGGAGCTGTTTTTT. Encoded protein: CASSLLGKNTGELFF.

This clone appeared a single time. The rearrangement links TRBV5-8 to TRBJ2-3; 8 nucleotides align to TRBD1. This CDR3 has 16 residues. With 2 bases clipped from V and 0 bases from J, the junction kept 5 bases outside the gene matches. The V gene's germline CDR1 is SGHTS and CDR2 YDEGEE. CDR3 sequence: CASSFRTGSSTDTQYF. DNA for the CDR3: TGTGCCAGCAGCTTCAGGACAGGGAGTAGCACAGATACGCAGTATTTT.

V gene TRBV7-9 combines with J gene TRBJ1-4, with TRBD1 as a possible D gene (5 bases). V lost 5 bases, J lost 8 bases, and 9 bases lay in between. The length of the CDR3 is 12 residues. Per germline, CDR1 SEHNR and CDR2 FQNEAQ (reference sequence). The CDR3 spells CASSPGREKLFF. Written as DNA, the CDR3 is TGTGCCAGCAGCCCAGGGCGAGAAAAACTGTTTTTT. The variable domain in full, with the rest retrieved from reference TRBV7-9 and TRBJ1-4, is DTGVSQNPRHKITKRGQNVTFRCDPISEHNRLYWYRQTLGQGPEFLTYFQNEAQLEKSRLLSDRFSAERPKGSFSTLEIQRTEQGDSAMYLCASSPGREKLFFGSGTQLSVL.

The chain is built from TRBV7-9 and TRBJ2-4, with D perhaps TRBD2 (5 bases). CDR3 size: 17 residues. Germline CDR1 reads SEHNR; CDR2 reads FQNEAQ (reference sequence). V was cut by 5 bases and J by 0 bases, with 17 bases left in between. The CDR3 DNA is TGTGCCAGCAGCCGCGATCTAGGGCGGGCAGCCAAAAACATTCAGTACTTC. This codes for CASSRDLGRAAKNIQYF. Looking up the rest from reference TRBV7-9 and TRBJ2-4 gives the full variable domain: DTGVSQNPRHKITKRGQNVTFRCDPISEHNRLYWYRQTLGQGPEFLTYFQNEAQLEKSRLLSDRFSAERPKGSFSTLEIQRTEQGDSAMYLCASSRDLGRAAKNIQYFGAGTRLSVL.

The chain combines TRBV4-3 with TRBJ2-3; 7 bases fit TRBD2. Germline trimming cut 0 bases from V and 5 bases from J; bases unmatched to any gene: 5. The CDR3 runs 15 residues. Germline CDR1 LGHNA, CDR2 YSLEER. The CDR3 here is CASSQDGLEIDTQYF. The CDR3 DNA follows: TGCGCCAGCAGCCAAGATGGACTAGAAATAGATACGCAGTATTTT.

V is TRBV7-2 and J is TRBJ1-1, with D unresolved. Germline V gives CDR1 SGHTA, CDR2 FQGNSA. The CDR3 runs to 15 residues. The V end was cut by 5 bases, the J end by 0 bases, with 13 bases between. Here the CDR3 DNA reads TGTGCCAGCAGCCCGCGCCCCCAAATGAACACTGAAGCTTTCTTT. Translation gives CASSPRPQMNTEAFF. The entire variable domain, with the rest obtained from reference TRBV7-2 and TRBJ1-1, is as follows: GAGVSQSPSNKVTEKGKDVELRCDPISGHTALYWYRQSLGQGLEFLIYFQGNSAPDKSGLPSDRFSAERTGGSVSTLTIQRTQQEDSAVYLCASSPRPQMNTEAFFGQGTRLTVV.

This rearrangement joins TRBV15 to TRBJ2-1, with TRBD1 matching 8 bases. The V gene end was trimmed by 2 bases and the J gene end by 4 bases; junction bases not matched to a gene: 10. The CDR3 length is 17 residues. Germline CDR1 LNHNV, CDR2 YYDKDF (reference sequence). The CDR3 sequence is CATSRTGGPIGYNEQFF. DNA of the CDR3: TGTGCCACCAGCAGAACAGGGGGGCCAATCGGGTACAATGAGCAGTTCTTC.

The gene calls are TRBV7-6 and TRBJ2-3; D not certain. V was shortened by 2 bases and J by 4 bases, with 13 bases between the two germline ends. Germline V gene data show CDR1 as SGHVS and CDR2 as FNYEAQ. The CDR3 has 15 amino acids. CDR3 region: CASSLRLGSPDTQYF. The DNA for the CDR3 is TGTGCCAGCAGCTTAAGGTTGGGTAGCCCAGATACGCAGTATTTT.

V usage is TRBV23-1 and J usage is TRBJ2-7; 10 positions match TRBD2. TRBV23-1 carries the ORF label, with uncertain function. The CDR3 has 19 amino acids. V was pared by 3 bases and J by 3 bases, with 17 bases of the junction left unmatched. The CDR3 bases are TGCGCCAGCAGTCAGTCTCGCACTAGCGGGATAATAAGGGGCTACGAGCAGTACTTC. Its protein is CASSQSRTSGIIRGYEQYF.

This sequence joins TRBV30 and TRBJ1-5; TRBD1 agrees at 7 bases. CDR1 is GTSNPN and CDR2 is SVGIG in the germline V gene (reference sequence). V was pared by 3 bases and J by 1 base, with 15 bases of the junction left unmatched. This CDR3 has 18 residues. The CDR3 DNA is TGTGCCTGGAGCCGAGATCGACAGGGTCTACTCAGCAATCAGCCCCAGCATTTT. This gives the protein CAWSRDRQGLLSNQPQHF.

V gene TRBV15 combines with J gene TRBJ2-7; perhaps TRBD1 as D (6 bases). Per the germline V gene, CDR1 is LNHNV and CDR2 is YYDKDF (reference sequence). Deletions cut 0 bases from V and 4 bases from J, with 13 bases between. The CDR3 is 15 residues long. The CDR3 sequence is CATSREQGPFYEQYF. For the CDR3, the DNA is TGTGCCACCAGCAGAGAGCAGGGGCCTTTTTACGAGCAGTACTTC.

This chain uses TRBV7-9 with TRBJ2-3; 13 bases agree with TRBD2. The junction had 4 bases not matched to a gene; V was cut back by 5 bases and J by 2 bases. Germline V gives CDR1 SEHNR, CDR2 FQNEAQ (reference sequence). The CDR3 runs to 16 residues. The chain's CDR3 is CASSRLAGGNTDTQYF. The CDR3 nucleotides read TGTGCCAGCAGCAGACTAGCGGGAGGAAACACAGATACGCAGTATTTT.

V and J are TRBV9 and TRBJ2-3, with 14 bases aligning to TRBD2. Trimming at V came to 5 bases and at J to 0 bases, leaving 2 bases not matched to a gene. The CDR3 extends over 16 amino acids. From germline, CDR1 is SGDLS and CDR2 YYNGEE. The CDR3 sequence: CASSRTSGGSTDTQYF. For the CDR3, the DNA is TGTGCCAGCAGTCGGACTAGCGGGGGGAGCACAGATACGCAGTATTTT.

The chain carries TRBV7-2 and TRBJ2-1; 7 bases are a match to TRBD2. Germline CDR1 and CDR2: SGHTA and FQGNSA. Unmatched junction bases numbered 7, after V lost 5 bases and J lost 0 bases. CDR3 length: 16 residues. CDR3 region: CASSLRLAASYNEQFF. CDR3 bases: TGTGCCAGCAGCCTGAGACTAGCCGCCTCCTACAATGAGCAGTTCTTC.

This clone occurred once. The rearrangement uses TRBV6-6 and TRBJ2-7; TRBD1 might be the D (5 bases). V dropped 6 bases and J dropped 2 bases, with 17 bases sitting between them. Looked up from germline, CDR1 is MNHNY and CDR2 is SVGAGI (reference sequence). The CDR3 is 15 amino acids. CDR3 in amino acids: CASREDSGPPYEQYF. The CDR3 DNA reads TGTGCCAGCAGGGAAGACAGTGGCCCACCCTACGAGCAGTACTTC.

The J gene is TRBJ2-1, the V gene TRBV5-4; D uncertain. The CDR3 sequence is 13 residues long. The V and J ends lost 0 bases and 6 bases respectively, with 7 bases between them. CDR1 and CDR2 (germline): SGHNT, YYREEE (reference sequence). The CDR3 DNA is TGTGCCAGCAGCTTGGGGGCCTCCAATGAGCAGTTCTTC. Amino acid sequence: CASSLGASNEQFF.

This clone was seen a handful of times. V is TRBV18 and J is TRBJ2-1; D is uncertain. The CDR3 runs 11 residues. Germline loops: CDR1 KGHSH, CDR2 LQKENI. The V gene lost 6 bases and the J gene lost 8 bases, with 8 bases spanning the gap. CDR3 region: CASSSSDEQFF. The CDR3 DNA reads TGTGCCAGCTCCTCTTCGGATGAGCAGTTCTTC. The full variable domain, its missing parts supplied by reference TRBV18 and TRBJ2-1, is NAGVMQNPRHLVRRRGQEARLRCSPMKGHSHVYWYRQLPEEGLKFMVYLQKENIIDESGMPKERFSAEFPKEGPSILRIQQVVRGDSAAYFCASSSSDEQFFGPGTRLTVL.

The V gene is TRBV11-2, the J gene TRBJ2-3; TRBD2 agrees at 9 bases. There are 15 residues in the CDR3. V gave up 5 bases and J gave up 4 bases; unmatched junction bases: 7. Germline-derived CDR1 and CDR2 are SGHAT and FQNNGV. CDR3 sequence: CASSLGGGAADTQYF. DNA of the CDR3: TGTGCCAGCAGCCTCGGCGGGGGGGCGGCAGATACGCAGTATTTT.

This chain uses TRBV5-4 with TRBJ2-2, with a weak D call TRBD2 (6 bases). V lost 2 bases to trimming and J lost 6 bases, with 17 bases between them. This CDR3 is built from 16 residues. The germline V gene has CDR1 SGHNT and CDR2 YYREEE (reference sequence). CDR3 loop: CASSFLHASDAGELFF. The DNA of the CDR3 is TGTGCCAGCAGCTTTCTTCACGCTAGCGACGCCGGGGAGCTGTTTTTT. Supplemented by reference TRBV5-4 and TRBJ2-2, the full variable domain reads ETGVTQSPTHLIKTRGQQVTLRCSSQSGHNTVSWYQQALGQGPQFIFQYYREEENGRGNFPPRFSGLQFPNYSSELNVNALELDDSALYLCASSFLHASDAGELFFGEGSRLTVL.

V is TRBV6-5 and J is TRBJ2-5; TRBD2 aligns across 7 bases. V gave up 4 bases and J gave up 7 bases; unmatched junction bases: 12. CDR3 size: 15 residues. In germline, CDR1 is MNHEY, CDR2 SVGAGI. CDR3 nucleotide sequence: TGTGCCAGCAGTTCAGCGGGGCTATCAAGAGGGACCCAGTACTTC. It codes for CASSSAGLSRGTQYF.

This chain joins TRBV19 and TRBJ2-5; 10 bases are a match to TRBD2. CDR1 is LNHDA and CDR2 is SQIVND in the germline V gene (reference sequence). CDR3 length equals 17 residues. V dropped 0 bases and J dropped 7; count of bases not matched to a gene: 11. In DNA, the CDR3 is TGTGCCAGTAGTATAGAAGCGGGAGGGCCCAGCACGGGGACCCAGTACTTC. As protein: CASSIEAGGPSTGTQYF.

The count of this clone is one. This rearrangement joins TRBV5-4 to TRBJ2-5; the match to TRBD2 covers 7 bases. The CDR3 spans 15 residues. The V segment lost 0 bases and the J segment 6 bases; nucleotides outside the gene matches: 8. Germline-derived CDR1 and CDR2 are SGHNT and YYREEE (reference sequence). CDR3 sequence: CASSLDAGEGQTQYF. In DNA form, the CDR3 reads TGTGCCAGCAGCTTGGACGCGGGAGAAGGGCAGACCCAGTACTTC.